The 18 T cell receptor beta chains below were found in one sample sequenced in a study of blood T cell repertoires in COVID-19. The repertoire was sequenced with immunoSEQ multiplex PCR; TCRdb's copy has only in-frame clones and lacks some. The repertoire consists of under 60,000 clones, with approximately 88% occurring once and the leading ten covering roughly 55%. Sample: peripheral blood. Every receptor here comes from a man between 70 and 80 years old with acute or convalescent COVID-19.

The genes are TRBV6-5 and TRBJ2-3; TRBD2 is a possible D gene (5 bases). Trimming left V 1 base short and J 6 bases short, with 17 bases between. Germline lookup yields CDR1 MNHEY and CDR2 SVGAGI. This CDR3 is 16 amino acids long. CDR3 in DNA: TGTGCCAGCAGTTACTTAGGTCCCTTGTCGGGGGATACGCAGTATTTT. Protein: CASSYLGPLSGDTQYF.

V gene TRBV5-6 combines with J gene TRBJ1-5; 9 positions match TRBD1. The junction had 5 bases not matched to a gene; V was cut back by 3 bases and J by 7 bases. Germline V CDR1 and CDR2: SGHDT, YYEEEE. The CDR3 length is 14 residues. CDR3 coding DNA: TGTGCCAGCAGCTCCGGGACAGGGTGGCAGCCCCAGCATTTT. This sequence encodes CASSSGTGWQPQHF.

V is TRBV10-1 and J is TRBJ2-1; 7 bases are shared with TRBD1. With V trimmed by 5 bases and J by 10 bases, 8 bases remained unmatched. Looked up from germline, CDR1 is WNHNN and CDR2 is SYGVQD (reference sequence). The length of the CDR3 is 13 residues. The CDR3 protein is CASSSHRGGEQFF. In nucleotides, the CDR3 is TGCGCCAGCAGTAGTCACAGGGGTGGCGAGCAGTTCTTC.

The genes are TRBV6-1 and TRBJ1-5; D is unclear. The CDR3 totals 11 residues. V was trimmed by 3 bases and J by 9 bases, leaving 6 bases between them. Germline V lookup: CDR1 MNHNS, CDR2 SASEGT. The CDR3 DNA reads TGTGCCAGCAGTGACCGTCGGCCCCAGCATTTT. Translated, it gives CASSDRRPQHF.

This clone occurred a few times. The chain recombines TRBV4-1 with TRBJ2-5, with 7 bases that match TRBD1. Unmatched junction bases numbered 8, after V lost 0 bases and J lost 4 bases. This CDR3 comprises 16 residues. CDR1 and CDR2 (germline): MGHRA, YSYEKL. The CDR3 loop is CASSQEGWRQGETQYF. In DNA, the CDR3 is TGCGCCAGCAGCCAAGAGGGGTGGAGACAGGGAGAGACCCAGTACTTC.

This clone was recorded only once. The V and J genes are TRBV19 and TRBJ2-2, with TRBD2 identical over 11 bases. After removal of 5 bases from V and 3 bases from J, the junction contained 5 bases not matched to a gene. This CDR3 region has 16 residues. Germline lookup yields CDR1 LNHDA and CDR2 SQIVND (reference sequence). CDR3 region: CASSVLAGADTGELFF. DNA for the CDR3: TGTGCCAGTAGTGTACTAGCGGGAGCCGACACCGGGGAGCTGTTTTTT.

CDR3 protein: CASSLAGDGIETQYF. The CDR3 region has the DNA TGCGCCAGCAGCTTGGCCGGGGATGGTATAGAGACCCAGTACTTC. The chain has TRBV5-1 and TRBJ2-5; a possible D gene is TRBD2 (5 bases). Germline V gives CDR1 SGHRS, CDR2 YFSETQ. The CDR3 loop spans 15 amino acids. V dropped 0 bases and J dropped 4 bases, with 13 bases sitting between them.

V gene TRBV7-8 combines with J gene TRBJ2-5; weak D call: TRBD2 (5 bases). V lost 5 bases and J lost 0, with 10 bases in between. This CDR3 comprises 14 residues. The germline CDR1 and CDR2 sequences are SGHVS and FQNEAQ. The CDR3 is CASSRTENQETQYF. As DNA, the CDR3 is TGTGCCAGCAGCCGGACTGAGAACCAAGAGACCCAGTACTTC.

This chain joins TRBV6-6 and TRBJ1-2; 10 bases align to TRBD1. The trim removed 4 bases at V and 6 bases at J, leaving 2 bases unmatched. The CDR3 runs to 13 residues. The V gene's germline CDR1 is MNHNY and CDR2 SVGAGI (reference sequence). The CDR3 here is CASSWGTGDGYTF. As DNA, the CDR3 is TGTGCCAGCAGTTGGGGGACAGGGGATGGCTACACCTTC.

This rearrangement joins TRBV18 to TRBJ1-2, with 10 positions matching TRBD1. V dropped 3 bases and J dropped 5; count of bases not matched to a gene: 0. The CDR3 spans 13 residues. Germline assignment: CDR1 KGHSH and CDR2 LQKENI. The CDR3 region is CASSPDRGYGYTF. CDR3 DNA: TGTGCCAGCTCACCGGACAGGGGGTATGGCTACACCTTC.

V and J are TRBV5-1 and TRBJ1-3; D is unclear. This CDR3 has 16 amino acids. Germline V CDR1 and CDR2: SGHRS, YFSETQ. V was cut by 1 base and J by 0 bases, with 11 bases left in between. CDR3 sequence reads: CASSLFQAFSGNTIYF. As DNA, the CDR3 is TGCGCCAGCAGCTTGTTTCAGGCGTTCTCTGGAAACACCATATATTTT.

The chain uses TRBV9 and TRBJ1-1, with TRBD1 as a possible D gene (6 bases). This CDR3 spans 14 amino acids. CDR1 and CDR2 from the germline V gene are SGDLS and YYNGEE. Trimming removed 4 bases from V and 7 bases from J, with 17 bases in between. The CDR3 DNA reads TGTGCCAGCAGCCCAAACAGGGAAAACGGTGAAGCTTTCTTT. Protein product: CASSPNRENGEAFF.

The chain's CDR3 is CASSLSRQTNYGYTF. CDR3 DNA: TGTGCCAGCTCACTTAGTCGACAGACGAACTATGGCTACACCTTC. This chain connects TRBV18 to TRBJ1-2; TRBD1 might be the D (5 bases). V was trimmed by 4 bases and J by 2 bases, leaving 14 bases between them. The V gene's germline CDR1 is KGHSH and CDR2 LQKENI. There are 15 residues in the CDR3.

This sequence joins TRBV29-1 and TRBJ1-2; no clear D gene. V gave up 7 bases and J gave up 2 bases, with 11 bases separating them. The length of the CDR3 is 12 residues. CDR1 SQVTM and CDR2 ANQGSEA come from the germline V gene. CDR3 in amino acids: CSADTGNYGYTF. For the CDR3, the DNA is TGCAGCGCCGACACCGGAAACTATGGCTACACCTTC.

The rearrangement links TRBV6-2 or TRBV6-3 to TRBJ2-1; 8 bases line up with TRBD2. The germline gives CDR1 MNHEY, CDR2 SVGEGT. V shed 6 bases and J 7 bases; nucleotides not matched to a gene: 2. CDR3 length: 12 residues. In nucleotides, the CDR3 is TGTGCCAGCAGCCAGCGGGGGAATGAGCAGTTCTTC. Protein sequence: CASSQRGNEQFF.

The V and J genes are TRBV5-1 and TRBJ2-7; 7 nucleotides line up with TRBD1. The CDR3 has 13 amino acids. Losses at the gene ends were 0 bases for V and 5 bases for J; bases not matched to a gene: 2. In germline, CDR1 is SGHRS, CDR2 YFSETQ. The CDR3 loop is CASSLGQGNEQYF. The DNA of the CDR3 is TGCGCCAGCAGCTTGGGACAGGGCAACGAGCAGTACTTC.

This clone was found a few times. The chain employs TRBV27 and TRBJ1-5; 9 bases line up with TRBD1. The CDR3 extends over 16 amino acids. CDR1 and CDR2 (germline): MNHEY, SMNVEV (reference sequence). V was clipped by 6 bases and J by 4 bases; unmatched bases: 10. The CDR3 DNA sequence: TGTGCCAGCAGCTATTCCGGGACAGGGATTAATCAGCCCCAGCATTTT. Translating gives CASSYSGTGINQPQHF.

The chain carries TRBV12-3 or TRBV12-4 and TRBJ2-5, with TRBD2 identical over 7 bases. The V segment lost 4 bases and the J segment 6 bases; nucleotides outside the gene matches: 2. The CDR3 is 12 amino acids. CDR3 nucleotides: TGTGCCAGCAGTTATAGCGGGCAGACCCAGTACTTC. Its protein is CASSYSGQTQYF.